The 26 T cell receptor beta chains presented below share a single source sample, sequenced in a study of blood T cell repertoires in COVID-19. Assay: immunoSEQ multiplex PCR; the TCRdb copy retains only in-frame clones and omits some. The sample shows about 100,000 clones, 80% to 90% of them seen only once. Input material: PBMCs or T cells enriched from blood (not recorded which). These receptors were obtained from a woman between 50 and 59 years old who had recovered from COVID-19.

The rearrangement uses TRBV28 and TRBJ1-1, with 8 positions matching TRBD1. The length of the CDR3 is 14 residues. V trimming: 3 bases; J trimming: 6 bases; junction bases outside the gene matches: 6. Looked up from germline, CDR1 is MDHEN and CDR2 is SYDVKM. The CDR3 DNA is TGTGCCAGCAGTTTCCGGACAGGGAGGCCTGAAGCTTTCTTT. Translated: CASSFRTGRPEAFF.

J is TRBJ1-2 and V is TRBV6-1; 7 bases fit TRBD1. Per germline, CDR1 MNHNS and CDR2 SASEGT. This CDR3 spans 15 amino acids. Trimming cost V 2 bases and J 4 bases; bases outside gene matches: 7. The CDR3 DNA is TGTGCCAGCAGTGAATACACAGGGGCGGCCTATGGCTACACCTTC. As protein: CASSEYTGAAYGYTF.

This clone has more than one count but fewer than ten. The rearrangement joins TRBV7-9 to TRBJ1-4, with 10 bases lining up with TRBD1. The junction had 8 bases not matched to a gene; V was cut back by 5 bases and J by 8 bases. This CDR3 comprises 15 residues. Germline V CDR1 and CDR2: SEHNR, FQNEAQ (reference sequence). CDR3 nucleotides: TGTGCCAGCAGCGAGAGGACAGGGGGACGAGAAAAACTGTTTTTT. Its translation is CASSERTGGREKLFF.

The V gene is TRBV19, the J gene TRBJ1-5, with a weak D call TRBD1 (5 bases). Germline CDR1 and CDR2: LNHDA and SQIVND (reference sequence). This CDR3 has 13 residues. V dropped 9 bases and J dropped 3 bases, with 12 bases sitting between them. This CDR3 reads CASTQGPNQPQHF. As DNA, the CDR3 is TGTGCCAGCACTCAGGGCCCCAATCAGCCCCAGCATTTT.

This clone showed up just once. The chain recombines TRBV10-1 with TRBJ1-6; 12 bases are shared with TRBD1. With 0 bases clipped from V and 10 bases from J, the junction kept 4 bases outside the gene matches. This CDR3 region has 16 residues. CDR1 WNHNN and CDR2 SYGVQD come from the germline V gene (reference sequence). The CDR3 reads CASSESRDRGLSPLHF. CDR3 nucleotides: TGCGCCAGCAGTGAGTCCCGGGACAGGGGGCTCTCACCCCTCCACTTT.

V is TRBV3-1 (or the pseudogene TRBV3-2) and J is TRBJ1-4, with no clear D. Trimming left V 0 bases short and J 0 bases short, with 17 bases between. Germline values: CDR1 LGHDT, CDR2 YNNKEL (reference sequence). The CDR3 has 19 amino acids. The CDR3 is CASSQDILNFGATNEKLFF. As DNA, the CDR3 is TGTGCCAGCAGCCAAGATATCTTGAATTTTGGAGCAACTAATGAAAAACTGTTTTTT.

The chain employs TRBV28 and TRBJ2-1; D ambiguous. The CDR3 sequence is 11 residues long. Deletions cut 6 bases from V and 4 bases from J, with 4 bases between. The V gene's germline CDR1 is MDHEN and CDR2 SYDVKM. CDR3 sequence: CASSVYNEQFF. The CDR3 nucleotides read TGTGCCAGCAGCGTGTACAATGAGCAGTTCTTC.

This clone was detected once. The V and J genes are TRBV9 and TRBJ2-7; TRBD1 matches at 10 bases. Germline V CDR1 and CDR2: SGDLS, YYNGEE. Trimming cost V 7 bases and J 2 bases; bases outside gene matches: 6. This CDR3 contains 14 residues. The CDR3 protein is CASGTGTGAYEQYF. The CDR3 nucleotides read TGTGCCAGCGGCACCGGGACAGGGGCCTACGAGCAGTACTTC.

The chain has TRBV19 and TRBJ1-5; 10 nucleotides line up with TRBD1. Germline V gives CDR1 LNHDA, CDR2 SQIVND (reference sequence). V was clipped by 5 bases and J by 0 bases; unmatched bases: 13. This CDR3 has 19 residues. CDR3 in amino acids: CASSWKDRGRRDSNQPQHF. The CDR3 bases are TGTGCCAGTAGTTGGAAAGACAGGGGGCGCAGGGATAGCAATCAGCCCCAGCATTTT.

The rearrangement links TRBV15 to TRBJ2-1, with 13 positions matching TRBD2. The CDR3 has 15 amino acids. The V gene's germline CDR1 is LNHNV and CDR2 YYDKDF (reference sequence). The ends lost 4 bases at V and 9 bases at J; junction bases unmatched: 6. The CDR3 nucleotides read TGTGCCACCAGCATACTAGCGGGAGGGCTTATTGAGCAGTTCTTC. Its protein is CATSILAGGLIEQFF.

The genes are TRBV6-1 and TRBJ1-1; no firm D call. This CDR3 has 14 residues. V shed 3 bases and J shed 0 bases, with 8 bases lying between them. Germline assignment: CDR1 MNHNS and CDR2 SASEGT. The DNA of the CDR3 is TGTGCCAGCAGTGAGCCGGGGATGAACACTGAAGCTTTCTTT. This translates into CASSEPGMNTEAFF.

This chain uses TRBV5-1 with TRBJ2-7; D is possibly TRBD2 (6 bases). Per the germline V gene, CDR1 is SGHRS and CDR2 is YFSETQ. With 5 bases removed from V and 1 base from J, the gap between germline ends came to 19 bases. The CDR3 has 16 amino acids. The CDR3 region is CASSPRGGGRSYEQYF. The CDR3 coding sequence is TGCGCCAGCAGTCCGCGGGGAGGCGGTAGGTCCTACGAGCAGTACTTC. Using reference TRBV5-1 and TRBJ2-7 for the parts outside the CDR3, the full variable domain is KAGVTQTPRYLIKTRGQQVTLSCSPISGHRSVSWYQQTPGQGLQFLFEYFSETQRNKGNFPGRFSGRQFSNSRSEMNVSTLELGDSALYLCASSPRGGGRSYEQYFGPGTRLTVT.

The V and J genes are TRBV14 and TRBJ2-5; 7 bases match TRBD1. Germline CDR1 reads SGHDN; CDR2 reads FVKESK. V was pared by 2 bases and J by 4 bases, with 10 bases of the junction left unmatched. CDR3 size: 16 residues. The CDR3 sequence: CASSQPTGPQRETQYF. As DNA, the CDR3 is TGTGCCAGCAGCCAACCGACAGGGCCTCAAAGAGAGACCCAGTACTTC.

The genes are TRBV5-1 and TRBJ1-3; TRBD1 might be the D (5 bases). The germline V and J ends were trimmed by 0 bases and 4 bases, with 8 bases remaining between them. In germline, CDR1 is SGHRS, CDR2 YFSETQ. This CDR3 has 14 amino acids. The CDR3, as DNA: TGCGCCAGCAGCTTGGAGGCAGGGGGAAACACCATATATTTT. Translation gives CASSLEAGGNTIYF.

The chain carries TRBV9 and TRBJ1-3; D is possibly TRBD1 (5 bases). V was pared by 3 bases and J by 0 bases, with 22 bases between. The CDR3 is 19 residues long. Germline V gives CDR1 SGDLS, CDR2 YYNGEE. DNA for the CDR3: TGTGCCAGCAGCGCCAACAGCCACTTAGGGGCATCCTCTGGAAACACCATATATTTT. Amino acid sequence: CASSANSHLGASSGNTIYF.

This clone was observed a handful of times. The CDR3 spells CASGRGMLFF. Here the CDR3 DNA reads TGTGCCAGCGGGCGAGGGATGCTGTTTTTT. The rearrangement uses TRBV28 and TRBJ2-2, with D tentatively TRBD2 (5 bases). Germline CDR1 reads MDHEN; CDR2 reads SYDVKM. Deletions cut 8 bases from V and 13 bases from J, with 11 bases between. CDR3 length: 10 residues.

CDR3 sequence reads: CASSWGGGNTIYF. Here the CDR3 DNA reads TGTGCCAGCAGTTGGGGCGGCGGAAACACCATATATTTT. The J gene is TRBJ1-3, the V gene TRBV6-5, with D possibly matching TRBD1 (5 bases). The germline V and J ends were trimmed by 4 bases and 4 bases, with 8 bases remaining between them. CDR3 length equals 13 residues. Germline V gives CDR1 MNHEY, CDR2 SVGAGI.

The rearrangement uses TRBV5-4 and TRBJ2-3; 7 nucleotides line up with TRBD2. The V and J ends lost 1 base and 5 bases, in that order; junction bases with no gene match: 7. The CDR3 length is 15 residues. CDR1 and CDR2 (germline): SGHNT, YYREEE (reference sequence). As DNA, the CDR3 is TGTGCCAGCAGCTTGAAAAGCGGGGCCCAAGATACGCAGTATTTT. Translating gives CASSLKSGAQDTQYF. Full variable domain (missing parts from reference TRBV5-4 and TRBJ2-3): ETGVTQSPTHLIKTRGQQVTLRCSSQSGHNTVSWYQQALGQGPQFIFQYYREEENGRGNFPPRFSGLQFPNYSSELNVNALELDDSALYLCASSLKSGAQDTQYFGPGTRLTVL.

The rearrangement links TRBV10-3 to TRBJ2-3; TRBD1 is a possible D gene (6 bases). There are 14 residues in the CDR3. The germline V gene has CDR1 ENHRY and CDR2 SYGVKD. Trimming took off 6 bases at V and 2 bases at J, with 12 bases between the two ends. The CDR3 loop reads CAISGWTATDTQYF. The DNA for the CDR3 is TGTGCCATCAGCGGTTGGACAGCCACAGATACGCAGTATTTT.

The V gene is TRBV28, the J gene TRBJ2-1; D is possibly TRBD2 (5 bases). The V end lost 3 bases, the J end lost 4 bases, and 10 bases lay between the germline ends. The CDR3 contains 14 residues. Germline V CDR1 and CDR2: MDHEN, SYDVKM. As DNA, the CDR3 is TGTGCCAGCAGTTTTGGACGGGGTTACAATGAGCAGTTCTTC. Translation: CASSFGRGYNEQFF.

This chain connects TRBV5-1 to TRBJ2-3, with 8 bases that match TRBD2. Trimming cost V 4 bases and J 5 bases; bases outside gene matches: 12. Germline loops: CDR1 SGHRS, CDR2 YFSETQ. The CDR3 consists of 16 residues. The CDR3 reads CASSLSPGRAGDTQYF. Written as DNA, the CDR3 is TGCGCCAGCAGCCTCTCTCCCGGGAGGGCAGGAGATACGCAGTATTTT.

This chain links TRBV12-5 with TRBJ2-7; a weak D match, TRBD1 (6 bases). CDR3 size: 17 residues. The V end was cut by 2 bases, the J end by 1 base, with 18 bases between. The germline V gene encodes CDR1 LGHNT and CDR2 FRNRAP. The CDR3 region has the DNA TGTGCTAGTGGTTTGCCCGAAACCCGGACAGTGTCCTACGAGCAGTACTTC. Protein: CASGLPETRTVSYEQYF.

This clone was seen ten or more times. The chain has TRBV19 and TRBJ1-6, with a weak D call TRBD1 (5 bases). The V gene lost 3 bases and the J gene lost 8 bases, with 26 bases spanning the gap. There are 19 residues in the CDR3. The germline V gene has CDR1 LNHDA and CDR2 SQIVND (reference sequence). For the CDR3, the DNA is TGTGCCAGTAGTATTGGCCTTTTGACAGCCATTTTTACCGATTCACCCCTCCACTTT. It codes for CASSIGLLTAIFTDSPLHF.

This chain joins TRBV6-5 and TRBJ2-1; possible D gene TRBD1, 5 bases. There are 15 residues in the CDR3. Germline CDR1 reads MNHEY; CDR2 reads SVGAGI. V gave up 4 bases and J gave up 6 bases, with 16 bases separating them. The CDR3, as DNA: TGTGCCAGCAGTTGGACCACGACAGTGGGCAATGAGCAGTTCTTC. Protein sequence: CASSWTTTVGNEQFF.

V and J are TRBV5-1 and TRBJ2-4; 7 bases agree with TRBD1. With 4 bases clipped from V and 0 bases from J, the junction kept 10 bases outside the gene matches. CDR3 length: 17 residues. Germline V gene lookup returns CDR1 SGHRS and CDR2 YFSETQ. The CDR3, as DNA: TGCGCCAGCAGCCCTAAGACAGGGCGCCTAGCCAAAAACATTCAGTACTTC. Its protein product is CASSPKTGRLAKNIQYF. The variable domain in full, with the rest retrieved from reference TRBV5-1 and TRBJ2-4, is KAGVTQTPRYLIKTRGQQVTLSCSPISGHRSVSWYQQTPGQGLQFLFEYFSETQRNKGNFPGRFSGRQFSNSRSEMNVSTLELGDSALYLCASSPKTGRLAKNIQYFGAGTRLSVL.

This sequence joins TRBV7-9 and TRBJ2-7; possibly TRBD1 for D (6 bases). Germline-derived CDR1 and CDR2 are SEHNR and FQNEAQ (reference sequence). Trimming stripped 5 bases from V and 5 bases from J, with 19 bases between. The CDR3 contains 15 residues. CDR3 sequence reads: CASSPGTNLNNEQYF. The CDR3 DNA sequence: TGTGCCAGCAGCCCCGGGACAAATCTGAACAACGAGCAGTACTTC.